The 24 T cell receptor beta chains below all came from one sample that was sequenced in a study of T cell changes during pregnancy in multiple sclerosis. Assay: immunoSEQ multiplex PCR; the TCRdb copy retains only in-frame clones and omits some. The table includes tens of thousands of clones, 88% detected once. The specimen comprised peripheral blood, sampled before pregnancy. Receptor source: a female donor with multiple sclerosis, enrolled in a pregnancy study.

The V gene is TRBV2, the J gene TRBJ2-7; D gene ambiguous. The CDR3 contains 13 residues. Germline V gene sequence: CDR1 SNHLY, CDR2 FYNNEI. Trimming took off 5 bases at V and 0 bases at J, with 8 bases between the two ends. CDR3 region: CASSYLSSYEQYF. CDR3 nucleotide sequence: TGTGCCAGCAGTTACTTGAGCTCCTACGAGCAGTACTTC.

The genes are TRBV29-1 and TRBJ2-1; TRBD1 agrees at 7 bases. Germline lookup yields CDR1 SQVTM and CDR2 ANQGSEA. This CDR3 has 13 amino acids. Unmatched junction bases numbered 6, after V lost 2 bases and J lost 8 bases. CDR3 DNA sequence: TGCAGCGTTGAAACCGACAGGGCTGATGAGCAGTTCTTC. Amino acid sequence: CSVETDRADEQFF.

This clone has only one observation. The genes are TRBV6-1 and TRBJ1-3; 8 bases are shared with TRBD1. This CDR3 comprises 17 residues. J gave up 4 bases and V 6 bases, and 14 bases lay outside the gene matches. Germline V gene sequence: CDR1 MNHNS, CDR2 SASEGT. Here the CDR3 DNA reads TGTGCCAGCAGCGAAACCCACAGGGGGGCCAGGGGAAACACCATATATTTT. Translating it yields CASSETHRGARGNTIYF.

The J gene is TRBJ1-5, the V gene TRBV18, with 8 bases aligning to TRBD1. The CDR3 totals 17 residues. J was trimmed by 5 bases and V by 4 bases; bases with no gene match: 13. CDR1 and CDR2 (germline): KGHSH, LQKENI. The CDR3 loop is CASSLQGVGIDYQPQHF. The CDR3 region has the DNA TGTGCCAGCTCACTACAGGGGGTTGGTATCGACTATCAGCCCCAGCATTTT.

This chain links TRBV7-8 with TRBJ1-5; 8 bases match TRBD1. The CDR3 runs to 15 residues. Germline loops: CDR1 SGHVS, CDR2 FQNEAQ. J gave up 9 bases and V 4 bases, and 11 bases lay outside the gene matches. The CDR3 loop reads CASSSTRGLRLPQHF. The CDR3 region has the DNA TGTGCCAGCAGCTCGACCAGGGGGCTCCGTCTGCCCCAGCATTTT. Full variable domain (remainder filled in from reference TRBV7-8 and TRBJ1-5): GAGVSQSPRYKVAKRGQDVALRCDPISGHVSLFWYQQALGQGPEFLTYFQNEAQLDKSGLPSDRFFAERPEGSVSTLKIQRTQQEDSAVYLCASSSTRGLRLPQHFGDGTRLSIL.

The CDR3 loop is CASSLVGGGGSPLHF. The CDR3 DNA sequence: TGTGCCAGCAGCTTAGTTGGGGGCGGTGGTTCACCCCTCCACTTT. The chain links TRBV7-9 to TRBJ1-6; perhaps TRBD1 as D (6 bases). Germline loops: CDR1 SEHNR, CDR2 FQNEAQ (reference sequence). CDR3 size: 15 residues. Trimming pared 1 base from V and 9 bases from J, leaving 13 bases between.

This rearrangement joins TRBV11-3 to TRBJ2-1; tentative D call: TRBD2 (5 bases). Trimming shortened V by 5 bases and J by 6 bases, and 11 bases separated the two germline ends. The CDR3 sequence is 13 residues long. Germline CDR1 reads SGHNT; CDR2 reads YENEEA. The CDR3 reads CASSPPGTNEQFF. The DNA for the CDR3 is TGTGCCAGCAGCCCACCGGGAACCAATGAGCAGTTCTTC.

This sequence joins TRBV6-5 and TRBJ1-1; D may be TRBD1 (5 bases). The length of the CDR3 is 15 residues. Germline values: CDR1 MNHEY, CDR2 SVGAGI. V lost 0 bases to trimming and J lost 4 bases, with 12 bases between them. CDR3 loop: CASSYSGAGVTEAFF. For the CDR3, the DNA is TGTGCCAGCAGTTACTCAGGGGCAGGAGTCACTGAAGCTTTCTTT.

This chain uses TRBV10-1 with TRBJ2-1; 7 bases are a match to TRBD2. The CDR3 runs 12 residues. The germline gives CDR1 WNHNN, CDR2 SYGVQD (reference sequence). Trimming removed 10 bases from V and 8 bases from J; junction bases left unmatched: 8. Written as DNA, the CDR3 is TGCGCCACTGCGGGAGTACGCCATGAGCAGTTCTTC. This translates into CATAGVRHEQFF.

The V and J genes are TRBV4-1 and TRBJ1-2; D remains ambiguous. The V end was cut by 0 bases, the J end by 3 bases, with 11 bases between. Looked up from germline, CDR1 is MGHRA and CDR2 is YSYEKL. This CDR3 contains 15 residues. Here the CDR3 reads CASSQDITEDYGYTF. The DNA for the CDR3 is TGCGCCAGCAGCCAAGATATAACAGAAGACTATGGCTACACCTTC.

This sequence joins TRBV30 and TRBJ1-5, with 11 bases that match TRBD1. This CDR3 has 13 residues. V dropped 5 bases and J dropped 5; count of bases not matched to a gene: 2. Germline-derived CDR1 and CDR2 are GTSNPN and SVGIG (reference sequence). CDR3 protein: CAWEDRGHQPQHF. As DNA, the CDR3 is TGTGCCTGGGAGGACAGGGGGCATCAGCCCCAGCATTTT.

V gene TRBV6-5 combines with J gene TRBJ1-1; D is unresolved. The CDR3 is 13 amino acids. V lost 2 bases, J lost 6 bases, and 10 bases lay in between. Germline CDR1 MNHEY, CDR2 SVGAGI. The CDR3 protein is CASSYALQSEAFF. In nucleotides, the CDR3 is TGTGCCAGCAGTTACGCTCTACAGTCTGAAGCTTTCTTT.

The chain links TRBV6-5 to TRBJ1-1; 8 positions match TRBD1. The CDR3 spans 13 residues. Germline V CDR1 and CDR2: MNHEY, SVGAGI. J lost 6 bases, V lost 2 bases, and 2 bases had no gene match. CDR3 region: CASSYRDRSEAFF. The CDR3 coding sequence is TGTGCCAGCAGTTACAGGGACAGGTCTGAAGCTTTCTTT.

J is TRBJ2-1 and V is TRBV5-1, with TRBD2 identical over 13 bases. The trim removed 3 bases at V and 0 bases at J, leaving 3 bases unmatched. Germline loops: CDR1 SGHRS, CDR2 YFSETQ. The CDR3 runs 17 residues. The CDR3: CASSSRTSGSSYNEQFF. CDR3 sequence (DNA): TGCGCCAGCAGCTCAAGGACTAGCGGGAGCTCCTACAATGAGCAGTTCTTC.

Remarks on this clone: The junction and the germline gene differ at one end; a read error may be behind it. The rearrangement uses TRBV7-2 and TRBJ1-1; unclear D gene. This CDR3 region has 16 residues. Germline CDR1 and CDR2: SGHTA and FQGNSA. The CDR3 DNA sequence: TGTGCCAGCAGCCTAGCCTCGACACACTTCAACACTGAAGCTTTCTTT. Its translation is CASSLASTHFNTEAFF.

The rearrangement uses TRBV18 and TRBJ2-1; 8 bases line up with TRBD1. The junction had 9 bases not matched to a gene; V was cut back by 3 bases and J by 8 bases. This CDR3 contains 15 residues. Germline V CDR1 and CDR2: KGHSH, LQKENI. The CDR3, as DNA: TGTGCCAGCTCACCCGGACAGGGTGTCTTCGATGAGCAGTTCTTC. Its translation is CASSPGQGVFDEQFF.

The chain has TRBV6-5 and TRBJ1-5, with 9 bases identical to TRBD1. Per the germline V gene, CDR1 is MNHEY and CDR2 is SVGAGI. V was pared by 7 bases and J by 3 bases, with 4 bases of the junction left unmatched. This CDR3 is built from 14 residues. CDR3 sequence reads: CASTDRGVNQPQHF. The CDR3 DNA is TGTGCCAGCACCGACAGGGGGGTCAATCAGCCCCAGCATTTT.

The chain recombines TRBV6-4 with TRBJ2-3, with D perhaps matching TRBD2 (5 bases). The CDR3 length is 15 residues. CDR1 and CDR2 (germline): MRHNA, SNTAGT. Trimming shortened V by 6 bases and J by 0 bases, and 13 bases separated the two germline ends. DNA for the CDR3: TGTGCCAGCAGCTTAGGACTGACTAGCACAGATACGCAGTATTTT. Amino acid sequence: CASSLGLTSTDTQYF.

The rearrangement uses TRBV7-9 and TRBJ1-2; 7 bases align to TRBD1. From germline, CDR1 is SEHNR and CDR2 FQNEAQ (reference sequence). The ends lost 4 bases at V and 8 bases at J; junction bases unmatched: 7. The CDR3 has 13 residues. Written as DNA, the CDR3 is TGTGCCAGCAGCTCGACAGGGTGGATAGGCTACACCTTC. Protein product: CASSSTGWIGYTF.

In this sample, this clone turned up a few times. V is TRBV4-2 and J is TRBJ1-6, with TRBD1 matching over 9 bases. The J segment lost 9 bases and the V segment lost 4 bases, leaving 7 bases of the junction unmatched. This CDR3 spans 15 amino acids. CDR1 LGHNA and CDR2 YNFKEQ come from the germline V gene. The CDR3 nucleotides are TGTGCCAGCAGCCTGCAAGGGACAGGGCGTTCACCCCTCCACTTT. Translated: CASSLQGTGRSPLHF.

The chain uses TRBV7-2 and TRBJ1-3; no clear D. The V gene's germline CDR1 is SGHTA and CDR2 FQGNSA. CDR3 length: 15 amino acids. With 1 base removed from V and 0 bases from J, the gap between germline ends came to 7 bases. The CDR3 DNA follows: TGTGCCAGCAGCTTAGTGGGAGTCTCTGGAAACACCATATATTTT. Its translation is CASSLVGVSGNTIYF.

The rearrangement uses TRBV4-3 and TRBJ2-5; D may be TRBD2 (7 bases). The CDR3 length is 15 residues. V gave up 1 base and J gave up 4 bases, with 13 bases separating them. CDR1 is LGHNA and CDR2 is YSLEER in the germline V gene. The chain's CDR3 is CASSQGYGGAETQYF. For the CDR3, the DNA is TGCGCCAGCAGCCAAGGGTATGGGGGGGCAGAGACCCAGTACTTC.

The chain couples TRBV27 to TRBJ2-1; TRBD2 matches at 9 bases. Trimming at V came to 2 bases and at J to 4 bases, leaving 0 bases not matched to a gene. The CDR3 covers 14 residues. Germline CDR1 MNHEY, CDR2 SMNVEV (reference sequence). CDR3 protein: CASSLAGGYNEQFF. As DNA, the CDR3 is TGTGCCAGCAGTTTAGCGGGAGGGTACAATGAGCAGTTCTTC.

This chain connects TRBV6-5 to TRBJ1-1, with D possibly TRBD1 on 5 matching bases. This CDR3 is built from 15 residues. CDR1 is MNHEY and CDR2 is SVGAGI in the germline V gene. V gave up 2 bases and J gave up 5 bases, with 15 bases separating them. The CDR3 DNA reads TGTGCCAGCAGTTACCCGCGTCTTGGGGGGACTGAAGCTTTCTTT. The encoded protein is CASSYPRLGGTEAFF.